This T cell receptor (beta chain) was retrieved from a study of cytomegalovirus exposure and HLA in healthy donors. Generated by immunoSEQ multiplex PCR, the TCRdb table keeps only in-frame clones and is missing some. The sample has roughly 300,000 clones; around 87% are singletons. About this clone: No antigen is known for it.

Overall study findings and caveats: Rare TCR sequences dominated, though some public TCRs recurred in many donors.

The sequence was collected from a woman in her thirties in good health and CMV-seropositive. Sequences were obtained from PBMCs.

Here the CDR3 DNA reads TGCGCCAGCAGCGGGGTACAGGGGGCGAAATCCTATGGCTACACCTTC. This codes for CASSGVQGAKSYGYTF. V usage is TRBV5-1 and J usage is TRBJ1-2; 9 bases align to TRBD1. Trimming at V came to 4 bases and at J to 4 bases, leaving 11 bases not matched to a gene. The germline V gene encodes CDR1 SGHRS and CDR2 YFSETQ. CDR3 length: 16 amino acids.